A selection of T cell receptor beta chains follows, all from one sample in a study of PD-L1 blockade in urothelial cancer. Using immunoSEQ multiplex PCR, the repertoire was profiled, and TCRdb retains in-frame clones only, with some absent. In the table there are about 120,000 clones, roughly 90% of which are singletons. Here the sequenced sample was PBMCs, taken around atezolizumab (anti-PD-L1) treatment. The receptors here all came from a man aged 55 to 70 with urothelial cancer. Each CDR3 is given with its conserved first and last residue. A D gene is named only where the DNA matches it firmly. Rows may omit the clone size; those that give it use once, few, many or a size class.

clone size: .
J gene: TRBJ2-1
D gene: .
V gene: TRBV7-2
CDR3 DNA: TGTGCCAGCAGCTTAGAATCCGGGCGGGGGCGGGAGCAGTTCTTC
CDR3 protein: CASSLESGRGREQFF

clone size: .
J gene: TRBJ2-5
D gene: TRBD2
V gene: TRBV2
CDR3 DNA: TGTGCCAGCGCCGGGGGGTCGCAAGAGACCCAGTACTTC
CDR3 protein: CASAGGSQETQYF

clone size: .
J gene: TRBJ2-7
D gene: TRBD2
V gene: TRBV7-9
CDR3 DNA: TGTGCCAGCAGCTTAGGCGGGGGGGGCAACGAGCAGTACTTC
CDR3 protein: CASSLGGGGNEQYF

clone size: .
J gene: TRBJ1-1
D gene: TRBD1
V gene: TRBV7-8
CDR3 DNA: TGTGCCAGCAGCCAGGACAGGTGGAGGGCTGAAGCTTTCTTT
CDR3 protein: CASSQDRWRAEAFF

clone size: .
J gene: TRBJ1-6
D gene: .
V gene: TRBV18
CDR3 DNA: TGTGCCAGCTCACCAACAGGTTCTAATTCACCCCTCCACTTT
CDR3 protein: CASSPTGSNSPLHF

clone size: .
J gene: TRBJ2-3
D gene: TRBD2
V gene: TRBV7-3
CDR3 DNA: TGTGCCAGCAGCGCTACGGGGGGGGTGGGCACAGATACGCAGTATTTT
CDR3 protein: CASSATGGVGTDTQYF

clone size: .
J gene: TRBJ2-7
D gene: TRBD1
V gene: TRBV5-1
CDR3 DNA: TGCGCCAGCAGCTTGTCGCCGACAGGGCTAATGGAGGAGCAGTACTTC
CDR3 protein: CASSLSPTGLMEEQYF

clone size: .
J gene: TRBJ2-1
D gene: .
V gene: TRBV12-5
CDR3 DNA: TGTGCTGGTCGGGGTTACAATGAGCAGTTCTTC
CDR3 protein: CAGRGYNEQFF

clone size: .
J gene: TRBJ2-2
D gene: TRBD2
V gene: TRBV19
CDR3 DNA: TGTGCCAGTACCTCACCTCTAGCGGGGGGGCGTCACGGGGAGCTGTTTTTT
CDR3 protein: CASTSPLAGGRHGELFF

clone size: .
J gene: TRBJ2-1
D gene: .
V gene: TRBV30
CDR3 DNA: TGTGCCTGGAAACAGGGCCCCTACAATGAGCAGTTCTTC
CDR3 protein: CAWKQGPYNEQFF

clone size: .
J gene: TRBJ2-1
D gene: .
V gene: TRBV5-4
CDR3 DNA: TGTGCCAGCAGCTCACAGGGAAATGAGCAGTTCTTC
CDR3 protein: CASSSQGNEQFF

clone size: .
J gene: TRBJ1-3
D gene: .
V gene: TRBV5-1
CDR3 DNA: TGCGCCAGCAGCTTGACAGGGCCTGGAAACACCATATATTTT
CDR3 protein: CASSLTGPGNTIYF

clone size: .
J gene: TRBJ1-6
D gene: .
V gene: TRBV19
CDR3 DNA: TGTGCCAGTAGTACAGATGCAGGGGCCCACTATAATTCACCCCTCCACTTT
CDR3 protein: CASSTDAGAHYNSPLHF

clone size: .
J gene: TRBJ2-6
D gene: .
V gene: TRBV7-8
CDR3 DNA: TGTGCCAGCAGCTCGCGACTCTCTGGGGCCAACGTCCTGACTTTC
CDR3 protein: CASSSRLSGANVLTF

clone size: once
J gene: TRBJ1-1
D gene: TRBD1
V gene: TRBV10-3
CDR3 DNA: TGTGCCATGAGACAGGGGGCGAACACTGAAGCTTTCTTT
CDR3 protein: CAMRQGANTEAFF

clone size: few
J gene: TRBJ2-7
D gene: TRBD1
V gene: TRBV28
CDR3 DNA: TGTGCCAGCAGTCCCCCCGGGACAGCCGAGCAGTACTTC
CDR3 protein: CASSPPGTAEQYF

clone size: .
J gene: TRBJ2-7
D gene: TRBD2
V gene: TRBV7-9
CDR3 DNA: TGTGCCAGCAGCTTAATGGGACTAGAGAACGAGCAGTACTTC
CDR3 protein: CASSLMGLENEQYF

clone size: .
J gene: TRBJ1-1
D gene: .
V gene: TRBV6-6
CDR3 DNA: TGTGCCAGCAGAACGGGGGAGGGGGTGATGGCTTTCTTT
CDR3 protein: CASRTGEGVMAFF

clone size: once
J gene: TRBJ2-7
D gene: TRBD2
V gene: TRBV19
CDR3 DNA: TGTGCCACCCGCCGGCAGGGAGGGCGGGAGCAGTACTTC
CDR3 protein: CATRRQGGREQYF

clone size: .
J gene: TRBJ1-4
D gene: TRBD1
V gene: TRBV28
CDR3 DNA: TGTGCCAGCAGGGGACAGGGGCCCTCACATGAAAAACTGTTTTTT
CDR3 protein: CASRGQGPSHEKLFF

clone size: .
J gene: TRBJ2-1
D gene: TRBD2
V gene: TRBV2
CDR3 DNA: TGTGCCAGCAAGGGCGGCGGGGGGACCGAGCAGTTCTTC
CDR3 protein: CASKGGGGTEQFF

clone size: .
J gene: TRBJ2-7
D gene: .
V gene: TRBV28
CDR3 DNA: TGTGCCAGCAGTCCAAACTACGAGCAGTACTTC
CDR3 protein: CASSPNYEQYF

clone size: .
J gene: TRBJ2-2
D gene: .
V gene: TRBV19
CDR3 DNA: TGTGCCAGTAGCGGGGACTCTTCCACCGGGGAGCTGTTTTTT
CDR3 protein: CASSGDSSTGELFF

clone size: .
J gene: TRBJ2-3
D gene: TRBD2
V gene: TRBV5-1
CDR3 DNA: TGCGCCAGCAGCTCCGGGACTAGCGGCACAGATACGCAGTATTTT
CDR3 protein: CASSSGTSGTDTQYF

clone size: .
J gene: TRBJ2-1
D gene: .
V gene: TRBV5-1
CDR3 DNA: TGCGCCAGCAGCTTGTCTGGCGGGACCTACAATGAGCAGTTCTTC
CDR3 protein: CASSLSGGTYNEQFF

clone size: .
J gene: TRBJ1-2
D gene: .
V gene: TRBV20-1
CDR3 DNA: TGCAGTGCCGGGGGCTACACCTTC
CDR3 protein: CSAGGYTF

clone size: .
J gene: TRBJ2-1
D gene: .
V gene: TRBV4-3
CDR3 DNA: TGCGCCAGCAGCCAAGATTGGAGGGGGGGGGCCGCTAATGAGCAGTTCTTC
CDR3 protein: CASSQDWRGGAANEQFF

clone size: .
J gene: TRBJ1-5
D gene: .
V gene: TRBV7-9
CDR3 DNA: TGTGCCAGCAGCTTAGAGGGGAACAATCAGCCCCAGCATTTT
CDR3 protein: CASSLEGNNQPQHF

clone size: once
J gene: TRBJ2-7
D gene: .
V gene: TRBV7-2
CDR3 DNA: TGTGCCAGCAGGGCACAGGGACCCCCCTACGAGCAGTACTTC
CDR3 protein: CASRAQGPPYEQYF

clone size: once
J gene: TRBJ1-1
D gene: TRBD1
V gene: TRBV5-1
CDR3 DNA: TGCGCCAGCAGCTCTAGCGGGACAGGTAGGGGAGCTTTCTTT
CDR3 protein: CASSSSGTGRGAFF

clone size: .
J gene: TRBJ2-3
D gene: .
V gene: TRBV6-6
CDR3 DNA: TGTGCCAGCAGTCAGATCGCCCAGGGGTCAGATACGCAGTATTTT
CDR3 protein: CASSQIAQGSDTQYF

clone size: once
J gene: TRBJ1-5
D gene: .
V gene: TRBV6-5
CDR3 DNA: TGTGCCAGCAGTTTTCGGGAAAATCAGCCCCAGCATTTT
CDR3 protein: CASSFRENQPQHF

clone size: .
J gene: TRBJ2-7
D gene: TRBD1
V gene: TRBV4-1
CDR3 DNA: TGCGCCAGCAGCCAAGCGGACAGGGCTTACTACGAGCAGTACTTC
CDR3 protein: CASSQADRAYYEQYF

clone size: .
J gene: TRBJ2-3
D gene: .
V gene: TRBV7-2
CDR3 DNA: TGTGCCAGCAGCCCCCTAGGTGCAAATACGCAGTATTTT
CDR3 protein: CASSPLGANTQYF

clone size: .
J gene: TRBJ1-6
D gene: TRBD1
V gene: TRBV7-8
CDR3 DNA: TGTGCCAGCAGCTCGGGACAGAGTGAAAATTCACCCCTCCACTTT
CDR3 protein: CASSSGQSENSPLHF

clone size: .
J gene: TRBJ1-5
D gene: .
V gene: TRBV15
CDR3 DNA: TGTGCCACCAGCGCGGTGGGGGGGTCCCAGCATTTT
CDR3 protein: CATSAVGGSQHF

clone size: .
J gene: TRBJ2-3
D gene: TRBD2
V gene: TRBV11-2
CDR3 DNA: TGTGCCAGCAGCTCACTACTAGCGGGAGGGGTGAGCACAGATACGCAGTATTTT
CDR3 protein: CASSSLLAGGVSTDTQYF

clone size: .
J gene: TRBJ2-5
D gene: TRBD2
V gene: TRBV5-6
CDR3 DNA: TGTGCCAGCAGCTTGGAGCGGGGGCCAAACCAAGAGACCCAGTACTTC
CDR3 protein: CASSLERGPNQETQYF

clone size: .
J gene: TRBJ1-3
D gene: .
V gene: TRBV30
CDR3 DNA: TGTGCCTGGATCAAGCCCGGGACTATTTTAAACACCATATATTTT
CDR3 protein: CAWIKPGTILNTIYF

clone size: .
J gene: TRBJ2-3
D gene: .
V gene: TRBV18
CDR3 DNA: TGTGCCAGCTCACCTATAGATACGCAGTATTTT
CDR3 protein: CASSPIDTQYF

clone size: .
J gene: TRBJ2-1
D gene: .
V gene: TRBV5-1
CDR3 DNA: TGCGCCAGCAGCTGGGCGGGGCCGAATGAGCAGTTCTTC
CDR3 protein: CASSWAGPNEQFF

clone size: .
J gene: TRBJ2-1
D gene: TRBD2
V gene: TRBV9
CDR3 DNA: TGTGCCAGCAGCATAGCGGGCTCCTACAATGAGCAGTTCTTC
CDR3 protein: CASSIAGSYNEQFF

clone size: .
J gene: TRBJ2-1
D gene: .
V gene: TRBV11-2
CDR3 DNA: TGTGCCAGCAGCCTACGGACTGTTTACAATGAGCAGTTCTTC
CDR3 protein: CASSLRTVYNEQFF

clone size: .
J gene: TRBJ2-3
D gene: .
V gene: TRBV5-1
CDR3 DNA: TGCGCCAGCAGCTTGAGTGTTAGCGGATCCGCTAGCACAGATACGCAGTATTTT
CDR3 protein: CASSLSVSGSASTDTQYF

clone size: .
J gene: TRBJ2-7
D gene: TRBD2
V gene: TRBV5-1
CDR3 DNA: TGCGCCAGCAGCTTGGAAGCTAGCGGGATAGGTGAGCAGTACTTC
CDR3 protein: CASSLEASGIGEQYF

clone size: once
J gene: TRBJ2-3
D gene: .
V gene: TRBV4-2
CDR3 DNA: TGTGCCAGCAGCCAGCAAAGAGTGGCAGATACGCAGTATTTT
CDR3 protein: CASSQQRVADTQYF

clone size: .
J gene: TRBJ2-1
D gene: TRBD2
V gene: TRBV18
CDR3 DNA: TGTGCCAGCTCACCGCCTCCGGGACTAGCGGGGGGGTCCGGCTCCTACAATGAGCAGTTCTTC
CDR3 protein: CASSPPPGLAGGSGSYNEQFF

clone size: .
J gene: TRBJ2-7
D gene: TRBD1
V gene: TRBV7-9
CDR3 DNA: TGTGCCAGCAGCCCTCGGACAGGGGACGAGCAGTACTTC
CDR3 protein: CASSPRTGDEQYF

clone size: .
J gene: TRBJ1-6
D gene: .
V gene: TRBV10-1
CDR3 DNA: TGCGCCAGCCGACAGTCAAATAATTCACCCCTCCACTTT
CDR3 protein: CASRQSNNSPLHF

clone size: .
J gene: TRBJ2-7
D gene: TRBD2
V gene: TRBV27
CDR3 DNA: TGTGCCAGCAGAATAGCGGGGCACAGCTACGAGCAGTACTTC
CDR3 protein: CASRIAGHSYEQYF

clone size: .
J gene: TRBJ2-2
D gene: TRBD2
V gene: TRBV7-6
CDR3 DNA: TGTGCCAGCAGCCGGACTAGCGGGAGTCACGGGGAGCTGTTTTTT
CDR3 protein: CASSRTSGSHGELFF

clone size: .
J gene: TRBJ1-1
D gene: .
V gene: TRBV2
CDR3 DNA: TGTGCCAGCCTGGGGGGGACATTGAACACTGAAGCTTTCTTT
CDR3 protein: CASLGGTLNTEAFF

clone size: .
J gene: TRBJ2-3
D gene: .
V gene: TRBV7-9
CDR3 DNA: TGTGCCAGCAGCTTATCCCGGGGGGCCACAGATACGCAGTATTTT
CDR3 protein: CASSLSRGATDTQYF